This T cell receptor (beta chain) stems from a study of blood T cell repertoires in COVID-19. Study summary: From T cells, B-cell-depleted T cells, or PBMCs came the material, which was cDNA or gDNA.

The V gene end was trimmed by 6 bases and the J gene end by 5 bases; junction bases not matched to a gene: 9. Germline assignment: CDR1 ENHRY and CDR2 SYGVKD. This CDR3 comprises 14 residues. Clones were read by immunoSEQ multiplex PCR, and TCRdb kept only the in-frame ones, dropping some. Among roughly 220,000 clones, about 87% were seen once, and the ten largest hold around 3.1%. This receptor was obtained from a man aged 55 to 69 with acute or convalescent COVID-19. J is TRBJ1-2 and V is TRBV10-3; 7 bases map to TRBD1. Source material: peripheral blood. The CDR3 DNA follows: TGTGCCATCAGGGCCGGACAGGCCGATTATGGCTACACCTTC. This translates into CAIRAGQADYGYTF.